The rows below give T cell receptor beta chains drawn from one sample of a study of T cell repertoires in cytomegalovirus infection. TCRdb re-called the reads through MiXCR, storing one row per CDR3 protein. This sample yields about 310,000 distinct CDR3 sequences, of which 15% to 20% are seen a single time; 12% belongs to the top ten. Sequences were obtained from PBMCs. The source is a human donor in good health (CMV status not recorded). Some clones in this sample may be carry-over from other donors' samples. Both conserved end residues are part of each CDR3. A D gene is named only where the DNA matches it firmly. Expanded clones get a size class; other rows say once, few or many, or leave the size out.

TRBJ1-5 | TRBD1 | few | TRBV12-3/TRBV12-4 | CASSLGGQGVQPQHF | TGTGCCAGCAGCCTAGGGGGACAGGGGGTTCAGCCCCAGCATTTT
TRBJ1-3 | NA | many | TRBV19 | CASSMRQSSGNTIYF | TGTGCCAGTAGTATGCGCCAGAGCTCTGGAAACACCATATATTTT
TRBJ1-1 | NA | NA | TRBV10-3 | CAITPGHPGTEAFF | TGTGCCATCACCCCGGGACACCCAGGCACTGAAGCTTTCTTT
TRBJ1-1 | NA | few | TRBV12-3/TRBV12-4 | CASSLDQDLGAFF | TGTGCCAGCAGTCTAGATCAAGATCTCGGAGCTTTCTTT
TRBJ1-1 | NA | few | TRBV5-8 | CASSPIPGFTEAFF | TGTGCCAGCAGCCCAATCCCAGGGTTCACTGAAGCTTTCTTT
TRBJ1-5 | NA | NA | TRBV12-3/TRBV12-4 | CASSSHAAGANQPQHF | TGTGCCAGCAGCTCCCACGCGGCAGGGGCCAATCAGCCCCAGCATTTT
TRBJ2-1 | NA | many | TRBV11-1 | CASSLEGGGVHEQFF | TGTGCCAGCAGCCTTGAGGGGGGGGGGGTCCATGAGCAGTTCTTC
TRBJ1-6 | TRBD1 | many | TRBV11-1 | CASSPDRSSYNSPLHF | TGTGCCAGCAGCCCGGACAGGAGCTCCTATAATTCACCCCTCCACTTT
TRBJ2-1 | TRBD2 | many | TRBV6-1 | CASRTGLADFYNEQFF | TGTGCCAGCAGAACCGGACTAGCGGATTTTTACAATGAGCAGTTCTTC
TRBJ2-5 | TRBD2 | few | TRBV6-1 | CASSAGLAGAEGETQYF | TGTGCCAGCAGTGCCGGACTAGCGGGGGCCGAGGGAGAGACCCAGTACTTC
TRBJ1-1 | NA | few | TRBV7-9 | CASSLISVNTEAFF | TGTGCCAGCAGCTTGATCAGCGTGAACACTGAAGCTTTCTTT
TRBJ2-1 | NA | few | TRBV2 | CASSEEGGNEQFF | TGTGCCAGCAGTGAAGAGGGGGGCAATGAGCAGTTCTTC
TRBJ2-7 | NA | many | TRBV19 | CASRPSGDPYEQYF | TGTGCCAGTCGACCTTCAGGGGATCCCTACGAGCAGTACTTC
TRBJ2-7 | NA | few | TRBV20-1 | CSAAPLSEQYF | TGCAGTGCAGCCCCCCTGTCCGAGCAGTACTTC
TRBJ2-7 | TRBD2 | NA | TRBV5-8 | CASSRGGVSYEQYF | TGTGCCAGCAGCCGGGGGGGGGTCTCCTACGAGCAGTACTTC
TRBJ1-3 | TRBD1 | few | TRBV5-5 | CASSFWTGGDLGNTIYF | TGTGCCAGCAGCTTTTGGACAGGGGGCGATCTTGGAAACACCATATATTTT
TRBJ2-7 | NA | NA | TRBV5-1 | CASSLGGARAYEQYF | TGCGCCAGCAGCTTGGGGGGGGCACGGGCCTACGAGCAGTACTTC
TRBJ2-3 | TRBD2 | many | TRBV7-2 | CASSLEGGGAATQYF | TGTGCCAGCAGCTTAGAAGGCGGGGGGGCCGCCACGCAGTATTTT
TRBJ2-3 | NA | many | TRBV7-2 | CASRLGSLGTDTQYF | TGTGCCAGCAGACTAGGGTCTCTAGGCACAGATACGCAGTATTTT
TRBJ2-2 | NA | many | TRBV7-9 | CASSLALAGDSTGELFF | TGTGCCAGCAGCTTAGCGCTGGCAGGGGATAGCACCGGGGAGCTGTTTTTT
TRBJ1-4 | NA | many | TRBV6-1 | CASSAARERKLFF | TGTGCCAGCAGTGCCGCCAGGGAAAGAAAACTGTTTTTT
TRBJ1-3 | NA | few | TRBV9 | CASSVGGRASGNTIYF | TGTGCCAGCAGCGTAGGAGGACGGGCCTCCGGAAACACCATATATTTT
TRBJ2-5 | NA | NA | TRBV2 | CASSVGQGVQTQYF | TGTGCCAGCAGTGTGGGCCAGGGAGTGCAGACCCAGTACTTC
TRBJ2-5 | TRBD1 | few | TRBV5-1 | CASSLGTTGGLVWETQYF | TGCGCCAGCAGCTTGGGAACGACAGGGGGCCTTGTTTGGGAGACCCAGTACTTC
TRBJ2-1 | TRBD2 | NA | TRBV20-1 | CSASSGGSYNEQFF | TGCAGTGCTTCTAGCGGGGGGTCCTACAATGAGCAGTTCTTC
TRBJ1-6 | NA | few | TRBV7-6 | CASSLTLGNSPLHF | TGTGCCAGCAGCTTAACGCTGGGGAATTCACCCCTCCACTTT
TRBJ2-3 | NA | NA | TRBV6-6 | CASSSPPGSDTQYF | TGTGCCAGCAGCTCTCCTCCAGGGTCAGATACGCAGTATTTT
TRBJ1-1 | TRBD1 | NA | TRBV11-1 | CASSTPRQGPEAFF | TGTGCCAGCAGCACCCCTCGACAGGGACCCGAAGCTTTCTTT
TRBJ2-5 | TRBD1 | few | TRBV5-6 | CASSPDRGVQETQYF | TGTGCCAGCAGCCCTGACAGGGGGGTTCAAGAGACCCAGTACTTC
TRBJ2-5 | NA | NA | TRBV12-3/TRBV12-4 | CASSLFGGEGETQYF | TGTGCCAGCAGTTTATTTGGCGGGGAAGGGGAGACCCAGTACTTC
TRBJ1-6 | NA | NA | TRBV12-3/TRBV12-4 | CASRPDSYNSPLHF | TGTGCCAGCAGACCAGACAGTTATAATTCACCCCTCCACTTT
TRBJ2-5 | TRBD1 | NA | TRBV10-3 | CAISEAGQGASRYQETQYF | TGTGCCATCAGTGAGGCTGGACAGGGGGCAAGTCGGTACCAAGAGACCCAGTACTTC
TRBJ2-2 | NA | few | TRBV5-1 | CASSLAGPNTGELFF | TGCGCCAGCAGCTTGGCAGGGCCGAACACCGGGGAGCTGTTTTTT
TRBJ1-5 | NA | few | TRBV20-1 | CSARDFTNQPQHF | TGCAGTGCTAGAGATTTCACCAATCAGCCCCAGCATTTT
TRBJ2-3 | TRBD2 | few | TRBV28 | CASRTSGGESDTQYF | TGTGCCAGCAGGACTAGCGGGGGGGAGTCAGATACGCAGTATTTT
TRBJ1-5 | NA | many | TRBV11-2 | CASSLGGRVHQPQHF | TGTGCCAGCAGCTTAGGTGGGAGGGTACATCAGCCCCAGCATTTT
TRBJ2-5 | NA | many | TRBV7-2 | CASSLGTTERKETQYF | TGTGCCAGCAGCTTAGGAACGACCGAAAGGAAAGAGACCCAGTACTTC
TRBJ1-2 | NA | few | TRBV11-2 | CATKSWDSLSGYTF | TGTGCCACAAAATCGTGGGACTCCCTATCGGGCTACACCTTC
TRBJ1-5 | NA | many | TRBV6-1 | CASSESRYHSNQPQHF | TGTGCCAGCAGTGAATCCAGGTACCATAGCAATCAGCCCCAGCATTTT
TRBJ1-2 | TRBD1 | many | TRBV6-1 | CASSEGLGQIYGYTF | TGTGCCAGCAGTGAAGGTTTGGGACAGATCTATGGCTACACCTTC
TRBJ1-6 | TRBD1 | many | TRBV7-9 | CASSSSTGMYNSPLHF | TGTGCCAGCAGTTCGTCGACAGGGATGTATAATTCACCCCTCCACTTT
TRBJ1-4 | NA | few | TRBV7-9 | CASGTAGGRNEKLFF | TGTGCCAGCGGCACCGCGGGCGGAAGGAATGAAAAACTGTTTTTT
TRBJ2-7 | NA | few | TRBV6-6 | CASRRMTGIYEQYF | TGTGCCAGCAGGAGAATGACGGGAATCTACGAGCAGTACTTC
TRBJ2-3 | TRBD2 | few | TRBV6-5 | CASTRLAGAPRDTQYF | TGTGCCAGCACCAGACTAGCGGGGGCCCCCAGGGATACGCAGTATTTT
TRBJ1-1 | NA | many | TRBV7-2 | CASSLSNAARAFF | TGTGCCAGCAGCTTAAGCAACGCGGCCAGAGCTTTCTTT
TRBJ2-3 | TRBD1 | NA | TRBV2 | CASGYGTGVADTQYF | TGTGCCAGCGGCTACGGGACAGGGGTTGCAGATACGCAGTATTTT
TRBJ2-5 | NA | NA | TRBV3-1 | CASSQEYSGGGTQYF | TGTGCCAGCAGCCAAGAATACAGCGGAGGTGGGACCCAGTACTTC
TRBJ2-1 | TRBD2 | few | TRBV28 | CASSLTGTSGADEQFF | TGTGCCAGCAGTTTAACCGGGACTAGCGGGGCGGATGAGCAGTTCTTC
TRBJ2-2 | NA | few | TRBV28 | CASSFGAANTGELFF | TGTGCCAGCAGTTTTGGCGCGGCGAACACCGGGGAGCTGTTTTTT
TRBJ1-5 | NA | NA | TRBV7-9 | CASSLGTDSNQPQHF | TGTGCCAGCAGCTTAGGTACGGATAGCAATCAGCCCCAGCATTTT
TRBJ1-5 | TRBD1 | many | TRBV27 | CASSFRGQSRQPQHF | TGTGCCAGCAGTTTTCGGGGACAGAGTAGGCAGCCCCAGCATTTT
TRBJ1-1 | NA | NA | TRBV29-1 | CSSRRAGARTDQRNTEAFF | TGCAGCTCAAGGCGGGCCGGTGCCCGTACAGATCAACGGAACACTGAAGCTTTCTTT
TRBJ1-2 | NA | many | TRBV7-9 | CASSRQDYGYTF | TGTGCCAGCAGCAGACAGGACTATGGCTACACCTTC
TRBJ2-3 | TRBD2 | many | TRBV7-2 | CASSFGAGSTDTQYF | TGTGCCAGCAGTTTCGGAGCGGGGAGCACAGATACGCAGTATTTT
TRBJ2-3 | NA | many | TRBV7-2 | CASSLVFGQYATQYF | TGTGCCAGCAGCTTAGTATTCGGACAGTATGCTACGCAGTATTTT
TRBJ2-5 | TRBD1 | few | TRBV6-6 | CASSYSRGQDQETQYF | TGTGCCAGCAGTTACTCGCGAGGACAGGATCAAGAGACCCAGTACTTC
TRBJ2-2 | NA | many | TRBV7-6 | CASSLVVGTGELFF | TGTGCCAGCAGCTTAGTGGTTGGAACCGGGGAGCTGTTTTTT
TRBJ1-1 | NA | NA | TRBV10-3 | CAISGGAGAAEAFF | TGTGCCATCAGTGGGGGGGCGGGGGCGGCTGAAGCTTTCTTT
TRBJ2-7 | TRBD2 | few | TRBV3-1 | CASSQVFIGGGLSYEQYF | TGTGCCAGCAGCCAAGTTTTCATCGGCGGGGGACTCTCCTACGAGCAGTACTTC